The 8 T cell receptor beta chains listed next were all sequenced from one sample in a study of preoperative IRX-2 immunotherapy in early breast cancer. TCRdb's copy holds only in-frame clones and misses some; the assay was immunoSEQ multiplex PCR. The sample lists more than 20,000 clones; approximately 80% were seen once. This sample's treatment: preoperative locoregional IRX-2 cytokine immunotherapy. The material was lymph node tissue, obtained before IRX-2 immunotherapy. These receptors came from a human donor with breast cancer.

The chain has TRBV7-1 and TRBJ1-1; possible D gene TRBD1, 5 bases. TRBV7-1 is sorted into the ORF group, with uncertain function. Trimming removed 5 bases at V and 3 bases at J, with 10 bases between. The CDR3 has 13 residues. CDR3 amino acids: CASSPLGDTEAFF. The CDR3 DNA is TGTGCCAGCAGCCCTTTGGGGGACACTGAAGCTTTCTTT.

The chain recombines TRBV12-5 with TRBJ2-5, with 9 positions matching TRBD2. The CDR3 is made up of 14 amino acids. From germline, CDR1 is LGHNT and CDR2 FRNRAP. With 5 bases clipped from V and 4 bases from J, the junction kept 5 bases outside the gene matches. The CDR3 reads CASGTGLALETQYF. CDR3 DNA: TGTGCTAGTGGTACCGGACTAGCGTTAGAGACCCAGTACTTC.

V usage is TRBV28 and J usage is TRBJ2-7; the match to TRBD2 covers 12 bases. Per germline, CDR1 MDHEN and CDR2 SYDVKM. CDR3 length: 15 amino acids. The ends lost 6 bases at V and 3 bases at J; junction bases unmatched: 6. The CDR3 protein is CASRLRLAGVYEQYF. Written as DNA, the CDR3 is TGTGCCAGCAGACTACGACTAGCGGGGGTCTACGAGCAGTACTTC.

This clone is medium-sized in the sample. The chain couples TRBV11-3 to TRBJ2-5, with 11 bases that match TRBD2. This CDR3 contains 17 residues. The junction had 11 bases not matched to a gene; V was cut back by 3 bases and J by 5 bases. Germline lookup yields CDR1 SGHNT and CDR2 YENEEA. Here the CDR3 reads CASSLVLLAGEEETQYF. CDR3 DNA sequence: TGTGCCAGCAGCTTGGTGCTACTAGCGGGGGAGGAGGAGACCCAGTACTTC.

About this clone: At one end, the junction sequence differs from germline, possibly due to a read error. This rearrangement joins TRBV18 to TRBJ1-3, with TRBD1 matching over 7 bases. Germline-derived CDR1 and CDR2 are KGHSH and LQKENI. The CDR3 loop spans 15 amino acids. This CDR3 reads CATSGQALSGNTIYF. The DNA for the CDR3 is TGTGCCACCTCAGGACAGGCCCTCTCTGGAAACACCATATATTTT.

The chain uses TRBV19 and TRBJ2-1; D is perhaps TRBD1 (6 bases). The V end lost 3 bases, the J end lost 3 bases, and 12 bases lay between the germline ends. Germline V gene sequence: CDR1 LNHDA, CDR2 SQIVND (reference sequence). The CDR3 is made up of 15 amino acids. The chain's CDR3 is CASSMEDRSYNEQFF. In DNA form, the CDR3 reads TGTGCCAGTAGTATGGAAGACAGGAGCTACAATGAGCAGTTCTTC.

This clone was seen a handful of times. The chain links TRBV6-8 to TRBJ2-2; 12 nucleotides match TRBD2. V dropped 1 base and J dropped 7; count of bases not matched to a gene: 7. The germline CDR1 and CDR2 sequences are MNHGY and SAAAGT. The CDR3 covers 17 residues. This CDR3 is CASSYLRTSGDIGELFF. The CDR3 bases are TGTGCCAGCAGTTACTTACGGACTAGCGGGGATATCGGGGAGCTGTTTTTT.

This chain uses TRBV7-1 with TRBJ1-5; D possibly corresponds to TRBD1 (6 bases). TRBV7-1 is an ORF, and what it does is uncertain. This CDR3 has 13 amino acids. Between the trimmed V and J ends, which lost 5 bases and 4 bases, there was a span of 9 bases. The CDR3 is CASSQDSNQPQHF. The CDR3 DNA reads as TGTGCCAGCAGCCAGGACAGTAATCAGCCCCAGCATTTT.